This TCR beta chain was sequenced during a study of beta chain features in type 1 diabetes. Losses at the gene ends were 4 bases for V and 3 bases for J; bases not matched to a gene: 11. The CDR3 runs 17 residues. Germline CDR1 SGHRS, CDR2 YFSETQ. The sequenced template was cDNA made from the entire isolated RNA. This table comes from immunoSEQ multiplex PCR, and its TCRdb copy is limited to in-frame clones, with some not included. The sample lists over 700,000 clones; 15% to 20% were seen once. Markers CD45RO/CCR7/CD25/CD127/CD95/CD27 served to sort CD4+ naive, central memory, regulatory and stem cell-like memory cells.

The sample was naive CD4+ T cells from blood. The chain uses TRBV5-1 and TRBJ2-5; 11 bases are shared with TRBD2. The sequence came from a woman aged 18 to 35 in good health. The CDR3 DNA follows: TGCGCCAGCAGCCCCGGACTAGCGGGCTTGGGGGAAGAGACCCAGTACTTC. Its protein product is CASSPGLAGLGEETQYF.